A selection of T cell receptor beta chains follows, all from one sample in a study of cytomegalovirus exposure and HLA in healthy donors. Profiling relied on immunoSEQ multiplex PCR, and the TCRdb table lists in-frame clones only, not all of them. The sample records roughly 190,000 clones, roughly 82% being singletons. Material: PBMCs. The receptors come from a woman under 30 in good health and CMV-seronegative. Each CDR3 is given with its conserved first and last residue. A D gene is named only where the DNA matches it firmly. Only some rows state a clone size, as once, few, many or a class for expanded clones.

CDR3 length	V gene	D gene	clone size	J gene	CDR3 protein	CDR3 DNA
17	TRBV9	TRBD2	NA	TRBJ2-2	CASSVEGAGAWKGELFF	TGTGCCAGCAGCGTAGAGGGAGCGGGGGCCTGGAAAGGGGAGCTGTTTTTT
14	TRBV2	NA	NA	TRBJ1-4	CASSSRQDIKKLFF	TGTGCCAGCAGCAGCCGACAGGATATAAAAAAACTGTTTTTT
15	TRBV6-4	TRBD1	medium-sized	TRBJ2-2	CASSGSDRDTGELFF	TGTGCCAGCAGCGGATCAGACAGGGACACCGGGGAGCTGTTTTTT
13	TRBV19	TRBD1	NA	TRBJ1-6	CASSKGAGSPLHF	TGTGCCAGTAGTAAGGGGGCTGGATCACCCCTCCACTTT
15	TRBV5-4	NA	NA	TRBJ2-7	CASSMGALARYEQYF	TGTGCCAGCAGCATGGGGGCGCTGGCTCGATACGAGCAGTACTTC
18	TRBV2	TRBD2	NA	TRBJ2-3	CASSDLWTSGGRTDTQYF	TGTGCCAGCAGTGATCTCTGGACTAGCGGGGGGCGCACAGATACGCAGTATTTT
15	TRBV18	TRBD1	NA	TRBJ1-6	CASSSSDRGNSPLHF	TGTGCCAGCTCATCCTCAGACAGGGGAAATTCACCCCTCCACTTT
14	TRBV5-1	TRBD1	NA	TRBJ2-1	CASSKTGRNNEQFF	TGCGCCAGCAGCAAGACAGGGAGAAACAATGAGCAGTTCTTC
16	TRBV11-3	NA	NA	TRBJ2-1	CASSPRAGGANNEQFF	TGTGCCAGCAGCCCGCGCGCCGGCGGGGCAAACAATGAGCAGTTCTTC
15	TRBV6-6	NA	NA	TRBJ1-5	CASSYPDSRNQPQHF	TGTGCCAGCAGTTACCCGGACAGCCGCAATCAGCCCCAGCATTTT
18	TRBV2	NA	NA	TRBJ1-5	CASSETATGIYSNQPQHF	TGTGCCAGCAGTGAAACGGCAACAGGAATTTATAGCAATCAGCCCCAGCATTTT
16	TRBV19	NA	once	TRBJ1-5	CASSISGTYSNQPQHF	TGTGCCAGTAGTATCTCCGGGACTTATAGCAATCAGCCCCAGCATTTT